This T cell receptor (beta chain) emerged from a study of blood T cell repertoires in COVID-19. Produced via immunoSEQ multiplex PCR; TCRdb's table is partial and in-frame only. The sample contains 200,000 to 250,000 clones, about four fifths of which appear only once. The trim removed 0 bases at V and 10 bases at J, leaving 7 bases unmatched. CDR3 length equals 14 residues. Per the germline V gene, CDR1 is SGHRS and CDR2 is YFSETQ. V usage is TRBV5-1 and J usage is TRBJ1-1; 9 bases align to TRBD1. This TCR came from a young woman with acute or convalescent COVID-19. The sample taken for sequencing was peripheral blood. In nucleotides, the CDR3 is TGCGCCAGCAGCTTGGGGGACAGGGAGACCGTAGCTTTCTTT. It is translated as CASSLGDRETVAFF.